Shown below are 31 T cell receptor beta chains from a single sample sequenced in a study of shared clonotypes between healthy human individuals. The method was immunoSEQ multiplex PCR; TCRdb's version includes in-frame clones alone and lacks a portion of them. This table holds some 2,400,000 clones, roughly 95% found once. Sequencing input: naive CD4+ T cells sorted from blood. The sample's subset: CD45RA+ positively selected. The receptors originated from a young man in good health.

The chain links TRBV10-3 to TRBJ2-7, with 11 bases aligning to TRBD2. The ends lost 4 bases at V and 2 bases at J; junction bases unmatched: 4. Germline lookup yields CDR1 ENHRY and CDR2 SYGVKD. The CDR3 sequence is 15 residues long. In nucleotides, the CDR3 is TGTGCCATCAGTGCCACTAGCGGGGGCCCCTACGAGCAGTACTTC. Encoded protein: CAISATSGGPYEQYF.

The V call is TRBV6-4, the J call TRBJ1-2; 9 positions agree with TRBD1. The CDR3 runs to 14 residues. Germline V CDR1 and CDR2: MRHNA, SNTAGT. With 6 bases clipped from V and 8 bases from J, the junction kept 10 bases outside the gene matches. This CDR3 is CASSGTGTCIGYTF. In DNA, the CDR3 is TGTGCCAGCAGCGGGACAGGGACTTGTATAGGCTACACCTTC.

Remarks on this clone: Sequence at one end of the junction differs from germline and may be a read error. Other nucleotide sequences from this sample produce the same CDR3. The gene calls are TRBV25-1 and TRBJ1-2; D gene ambiguous. Germline assignment: CDR1 MGHDK and CDR2 SYGVNS. This CDR3 is 12 amino acids long. The CDR3 protein is CASSEFSYGYTF. CDR3 coding DNA: TGTGCCAGCAGCGAATTTAGTTATGGCTACACCTTC.

The CDR3 is CATSRALMGGNTIYF. CDR3 nucleotides: TGTGCCACCAGCAGAGCGCTGATGGGAGGAAACACCATATATTTT. The chain recombines TRBV15 with TRBJ1-3; D gene unclear. Trimming removed 1 base at V and 4 bases at J, with 11 bases between. The CDR3 loop spans 15 amino acids. The germline gives CDR1 LNHNV, CDR2 YYDKDF (reference sequence). The complete variable domain, with remaining parts taken from reference TRBV15 and TRBJ1-3, reads DAMVIQNPRYQVTQFGKPVTLSCSQTLNHNVMYWYQQKSSQAPKLLFHYYDKDFNNEADTPDNFQSRRPNTSFCFLDIRSPGLGDTAMYLCATSRALMGGNTIYFGEGSWLTVV.

The rearrangement joins TRBV18 to TRBJ2-1, with 9 bases lining up with TRBD2. The CDR3 sequence is 17 residues long. Germline V gives CDR1 KGHSH, CDR2 LQKENI. The V gene end was trimmed by 4 bases and the J gene end by 2 bases; junction bases not matched to a gene: 9. Here the CDR3 reads CASSLSGGLLTYNEQFF. The DNA of the CDR3 is TGTGCCAGCTCACTTAGCGGGGGACTTCTCACCTACAATGAGCAGTTCTTC.

J is TRBJ2-3 and V is TRBV18; 11 bases agree with TRBD1. V dropped 4 bases and J dropped 0; count of bases not matched to a gene: 6. CDR3 size: 17 residues. Germline assignment: CDR1 KGHSH and CDR2 LQKENI. CDR3 sequence reads: CASSLDRGPSSTDTQYF. The CDR3 DNA follows: TGTGCCAGCTCACTGGACAGGGGGCCGAGTAGCACAGATACGCAGTATTTT.

This sequence joins TRBV7-8 and TRBJ2-3; D not resolved. The germline CDR1 and CDR2 sequences are SGHVS and FQNEAQ. V was shortened by 1 base and J by 3 bases, with 11 bases between the two germline ends. The CDR3 has 15 residues. The CDR3 DNA reads TGTGCCAGCAGCTTAGTTTTCGCAGATACAGATACGCAGTATTTT. Translating gives CASSLVFADTDTQYF.

This clone was observed a handful of times. V is TRBV18 and J is TRBJ2-1; D not resolved. There are 14 residues in the CDR3. Germline V CDR1 and CDR2: KGHSH, LQKENI. V was trimmed by 1 base and J by 0 bases, leaving 4 bases between them. CDR3 DNA: TGTGCCAGCTCACCACAGAGCTCCTACAATGAGCAGTTCTTC. Translated, it gives CASSPQSSYNEQFF. The full variable domain, its missing parts supplied by reference TRBV18 and TRBJ2-1, is NAGVMQNPRHLVRRRGQEARLRCSPMKGHSHVYWYRQLPEEGLKFMVYLQKENIIDESGMPKERFSAEFPKEGPSILRIQQVVRGDSAAYFCASSPQSSYNEQFFGPGTRLTVL.

V and J are TRBV19 and TRBJ1-2, with 8 bases identical to TRBD1. Germline lookup yields CDR1 LNHDA and CDR2 SQIVND (reference sequence). This CDR3 spans 15 amino acids. With 5 bases clipped from V and 3 bases from J, the junction kept 8 bases outside the gene matches. CDR3 DNA: TGTGCCAGTAGTCTAAAGACAGGGGCGGACTATGGCTACACCTTC. Translating gives CASSLKTGADYGYTF.

This chain joins TRBV9 and TRBJ1-6, with D tentatively TRBD1 (5 bases). The CDR3 loop spans 14 amino acids. Trimming left V 3 bases short and J 7 bases short, with 11 bases between. CDR1 SGDLS and CDR2 YYNGEE come from the germline V gene. The CDR3, as DNA: TGTGCCAGCAGCGCCGGGGCGTTCAATTCACCCCTCCACTTT. This sequence encodes CASSAGAFNSPLHF.

The chain carries TRBV5-4 and TRBJ2-5; D gene unclear. Trimming shortened V by 4 bases and J by 1 base, and 11 bases separated the two germline ends. This CDR3 has 14 residues. From germline, CDR1 is SGHNT and CDR2 YYREEE (reference sequence). CDR3 DNA sequence: TGTGCCAGCAGCCAAGAGGTATCCCAAGAGACCCAGTACTTC. This encodes CASSQEVSQETQYF.

For the CDR3, the DNA is TGTGCCAGCTCACCACTTGGAATAAACACTGAAGCTTTCTTT. This translates into CASSPLGINTEAFF. The chain combines TRBV18 with TRBJ1-1; D unresolved. CDR1 is KGHSH, CDR2 LQKENI, per germline. V lost 1 base and J lost 2, with 8 bases in between. This CDR3 has 14 amino acids. The full variable domain, in which reference TRBV18 and TRBJ1-1 provide the parts outside the CDR3, is NAGVMQNPRHLVRRRGQEARLRCSPMKGHSHVYWYRQLPEEGLKFMVYLQKENIIDESGMPKERFSAEFPKEGPSILRIQQVVRGDSAAYFCASSPLGINTEAFFGQGTRLTVV.

The chain is built from TRBV7-8 and TRBJ2-1; 7 nucleotides line up with TRBD1. CDR3 length equals 14 residues. Germline V gene lookup returns CDR1 SGHVS and CDR2 FQNEAQ. The V gene end was trimmed by 6 bases and the J gene end by 4 bases; junction bases not matched to a gene: 6. The CDR3 region has the DNA TGTGCCAGCAGGGCGGACAGGTCATACAATGAGCAGTTCTTC. The encoded protein is CASRADRSYNEQFF.

Remarks on this clone: In the same sample, other DNA sequences code for this CDR3. The rearrangement links TRBV5-1 to TRBJ1-1; no reliable D call. The CDR3 extends over 14 amino acids. Trimming cost V 0 bases and J 2 bases, with 8 bases left between them. The V gene's germline CDR1 is SGHRS and CDR2 YFSETQ. The CDR3 loop reads CASSLGHPNTEAFF. CDR3 sequence (DNA): TGCGCCAGCAGCTTGGGACACCCTAACACTGAAGCTTTCTTT.

The count of this clone is one. The V and J genes are TRBV10-3 and TRBJ2-5; D remains unclear. Germline-derived CDR1 and CDR2 are ENHRY and SYGVKD. The CDR3 runs to 13 residues. V was cut by 6 bases and J by 4 bases, with 12 bases left in between. The CDR3 spells CAISRERLETQYF. CDR3 DNA: TGTGCCATCAGCAGAGAGAGATTAGAGACCCAGTACTTC.

This clone occurred once. This chain connects TRBV10-3 to TRBJ2-7; 7 nucleotides line up with TRBD2. Trimming took 2 bases from V and 6 from J; bases not matched to a gene: 7. In germline, CDR1 is ENHRY, CDR2 SYGVKD. The CDR3 runs 14 residues. The CDR3 sequence is CAISEVTGGGEQYF. CDR3 nucleotide sequence: TGTGCCATCAGTGAGGTAACGGGAGGAGGCGAGCAGTACTTC.

The chain is built from TRBV2 and TRBJ2-3; possible D gene TRBD1, 6 bases. This CDR3 spans 13 amino acids. V was trimmed by 5 bases and J by 2 bases, leaving 8 bases between them. The germline V gene encodes CDR1 SNHLY and CDR2 FYNNEI. The CDR3 sequence: CASSRTATDTQYF. DNA of the CDR3: TGTGCCAGCAGTAGGACAGCCACAGATACGCAGTATTTT.

The rearrangement joins TRBV2 to TRBJ1-4, with TRBD1 as a possible D gene (6 bases). Germline V gene lookup returns CDR1 SNHLY and CDR2 FYNNEI. Trimming took 4 bases from V and 8 from J, leaving 20 bases between them. The CDR3 covers 16 residues. The CDR3 spells CASSVHRDGGGEKLFF. The DNA for the CDR3 is TGTGCCAGCAGTGTACATAGGGACGGCGGGGGCGAAAAACTGTTTTTT.

The chain carries TRBV30 and TRBJ1-2, with TRBD1 matching 10 bases. Germline V CDR1 and CDR2: GTSNPN, SVGIG (reference sequence). V was clipped by 2 bases and J by 9 bases; unmatched bases: 9. The CDR3 runs 14 residues. CDR3 protein: CAWSSTGQGTSYTF. The CDR3, as DNA: TGTGCCTGGAGTTCTACGGGACAGGGGACGAGCTACACCTTC.

This sequence joins TRBV7-2 and TRBJ1-4, with D uncertain. This CDR3 region has 12 residues. Germline lookup yields CDR1 SGHTA and CDR2 FQGNSA. V was trimmed by 0 bases and J by 8 bases, leaving 4 bases between them. For the CDR3, the DNA is TGTGCCAGCAGCTTAGCGCCGGAAAAACTGTTTTTT. Translating gives CASSLAPEKLFF. Full variable domain (rest looked up from reference TRBV7-2 and TRBJ1-4): GAGVSQSPSNKVTEKGKDVELRCDPISGHTALYWYRQSLGQGLEFLIYFQGNSAPDKSGLPSDRFSAERTGGSVSTLTIQRTQQEDSAVYLCASSLAPEKLFFGSGTQLSVL.

The chain joins TRBV19 to TRBJ1-5; the match to TRBD1 covers 9 bases. The V gene's germline CDR1 is LNHDA and CDR2 SQIVND (reference sequence). Unmatched junction bases numbered 7, after V lost 7 bases and J lost 3 bases. CDR3 size: 15 residues. CDR3 coding DNA: TGTGCCAGTACCCCCCGGGACAGGGCCAATCAGCCCCAGCATTTT. Its protein product is CASTPRDRANQPQHF.

The CDR3 sequence is CAISESGSGSSGANVLTF. The DNA of the CDR3 is TGTGCCATCAGTGAGTCAGGTAGCGGGAGCTCTGGGGCCAACGTCCTGACTTTC. V usage is TRBV10-3 and J usage is TRBJ2-6; TRBD2 matches 9 bases. The V and J ends lost 0 bases and 0 bases, in that order; junction bases with no gene match: 3. The CDR3 spans 18 residues. Germline V lookup: CDR1 ENHRY, CDR2 SYGVKD.

The CDR3 sequence is CSVEDLTAKAFF. DNA for the CDR3: TGCAGCGTTGAAGATCTGACAGCGAAAGCTTTCTTT. The rearrangement links TRBV29-1 to TRBJ1-1, with D perhaps TRBD1 (5 bases). The CDR3 runs 12 residues. Trimming shortened V by 0 bases and J by 9 bases, and 11 bases separated the two germline ends. The germline V gene encodes CDR1 SQVTM and CDR2 ANQGSEA.

V gene TRBV5-1 combines with J gene TRBJ1-4; tentatively, D is TRBD1 (5 bases). CDR1 is SGHRS and CDR2 is YFSETQ in the germline V gene. The germline V and J ends were trimmed by 0 bases and 5 bases, with 14 bases remaining between them. The CDR3 is 16 residues long. The CDR3: CASSLAARDLNEKLFF. The CDR3 DNA sequence: TGCGCCAGCAGCTTGGCAGCGCGGGACTTGAATGAAAAACTGTTTTTT.

About this clone: Other DNA sequences from this sample encode an identical CDR3 as well. This chain uses TRBV5-6 with TRBJ1-6, with TRBD1 identical over 9 bases. Trimming cost V 3 bases and J 7 bases; bases outside gene matches: 2. CDR3 length: 14 residues. Germline V gives CDR1 SGHDT, CDR2 YYEEEE. The CDR3 here is CASSSGQGNSPLHF. Here the CDR3 DNA reads TGTGCCAGCAGCTCGGGACAGGGAAATTCACCCCTCCACTTT. Filled out from reference TRBV5-6 and TRBJ1-6, the complete variable domain reads DAGVTQSPTHLIKTRGQQVTLRCSPKSGHDTVSWYQQALGQGPQFIFQYYEEEERQRGNFPDRFSGHQFPNYSSELNVNALLLGDSALYLCASSSGQGNSPLHFGNGTRLTVT.

The V gene is TRBV11-2, the J gene TRBJ2-2; a weak D match, TRBD1 (6 bases). Looked up from germline, CDR1 is SGHAT and CDR2 is FQNNGV. The CDR3 is 12 residues long. V was clipped by 8 bases and J by 5 bases, with 9 bases between them. The CDR3 sequence is CASSQGTGELFF. The CDR3 DNA is TGTGCCAGCTCACAGGGAACCGGGGAGCTGTTTTTT. The full variable domain, in which reference TRBV11-2 and TRBJ2-2 provide the parts outside the CDR3, is EAGVAQSPRYKIIEKRQSVAFWCNPISGHATLYWYQQILGQGPKLLIQFQNNGVVDDSQLPKDRFSAERLKGVDSTLKIQPAKLEDSAVYLCASSQGTGELFFGEGSRLTVL.

The chain carries TRBV5-4 and TRBJ2-1, with 9 bases fitting TRBD2. The CDR3 has 15 amino acids. The J segment lost 7 bases and the V segment lost 2 bases, leaving 7 bases of the junction unmatched. Germline values: CDR1 SGHNT, CDR2 YYREEE (reference sequence). The CDR3: CASSLAGGVWNEQFF. CDR3 coding DNA: TGTGCCAGCAGCTTAGCGGGAGGCGTTTGGAATGAGCAGTTCTTC.

The CDR3 loop is CASSRGGHNEKLFF. CDR3 in DNA: TGTGCCAGCAGTCGAGGGGGGCATAATGAAAAACTGTTTTTT. This sequence joins TRBV11-2 and TRBJ1-4, with D maybe TRBD1 (6 bases). This CDR3 comprises 14 residues. Trimming cost V 6 bases and J 4 bases, with 12 bases left between them. Germline V gene data show CDR1 as SGHAT and CDR2 as FQNNGV.

This chain joins TRBV11-1 and TRBJ2-5; possible D gene TRBD2, 5 bases. The CDR3 length is 15 residues. Germline V CDR1 and CDR2: SGHAT, FQDESV (reference sequence). Trimming stripped 5 bases from V and 2 bases from J, with 15 bases between. CDR3 nucleotides: TGTGCCAGCAGCCGAGGACTTGGGTTACAAGAGACCCAGTACTTC. As protein: CASSRGLGLQETQYF.

Points on this clone: Other DNA sequences in the same sample also yield this CDR3. V and J are TRBV14 and TRBJ1-5; D remains ambiguous. V lost 0 bases and J 0 bases, leaving 0 bases between the germline ends. The CDR3 sequence is 13 residues long. Looked up from germline, CDR1 is SGHDN and CDR2 is FVKESK. This chain's CDR3 is CASSQDSNQPQHF. CDR3 DNA sequence: TGTGCCAGCAGCCAAGATAGCAATCAGCCCCAGCATTTT. The full variable domain, completed using reference TRBV14 and TRBJ1-5, is EAGVTQFPSHSVIEKGQTVTLRCDPISGHDNLYWYRRVMGKEIKFLLHFVKESKQDESGMPNNRFLAERTGGTYSTLKVQPAELEDSGVYFCASSQDSNQPQHFGDGTRLSIL.

V usage is TRBV2 and J usage is TRBJ2-2; a weak D match, TRBD1 (5 bases). The CDR3 contains 15 residues. CDR1 SNHLY and CDR2 FYNNEI come from the germline V gene. Trimming shortened V by 2 bases and J by 5 bases, and 12 bases separated the two germline ends. The CDR3 here is CASSESPGKTGELFF. CDR3 nucleotides: TGTGCCAGCAGTGAATCGCCAGGGAAGACCGGGGAGCTGTTTTTT.